The 5 T cell receptor beta chains given below trace back to one sample, sequenced in a study of T cells in localized non-small cell lung cancer. This table comes from immunoSEQ multiplex PCR, and its TCRdb copy is limited to in-frame clones, with some not included. The repertoire holds 65,000 to 95,000 clones, with 80% as singletons. The starting material was PBMCs, obtained before any cancer treatment. These receptors were collected from a man between 40 and 75 years old with stage II squamous cell lung carcinoma.

The V and J genes are TRBV6-5 and TRBJ1-4; 7 nucleotides agree with TRBD1. The germline V gene has CDR1 MNHEY and CDR2 SVGAGI. Trimming removed 5 bases from V and 4 bases from J; junction bases left unmatched: 4. CDR3 length: 14 amino acids. This CDR3 reads CASSMDRNNEKLFF. DNA for the CDR3: TGTGCCAGCAGTATGGACAGGAATAATGAAAAACTGTTTTTT.

The gene calls are TRBV5-1 and TRBJ1-4, with D perhaps matching TRBD1 (6 bases). The length of the CDR3 is 15 residues. V was clipped by 4 bases and J by 3 bases, with 13 bases between them. Germline-derived CDR1 and CDR2 are SGHRS and YFSETQ. CDR3 protein: CASSPWDTPNEKLFF. CDR3 coding DNA: TGCGCCAGCAGCCCCTGGGACACTCCTAATGAAAAACTGTTTTTT. The variable domain in full, completed from reference TRBV5-1 and TRBJ1-4, reads KAGVTQTPRYLIKTRGQQVTLSCSPISGHRSVSWYQQTPGQGLQFLFEYFSETQRNKGNFPGRFSGRQFSNSRSEMNVSTLELGDSALYLCASSPWDTPNEKLFFGSGTQLSVL.

The V gene is TRBV5-4, the J gene TRBJ1-2; D gene unclear. V was pared by 4 bases and J by 3 bases, with 16 bases between. CDR1 is SGHNT and CDR2 is YYREEE in the germline V gene (reference sequence). This CDR3 contains 15 residues. CDR3 coding DNA: TGTGCCAGCAGCCAAAACGCAGACGGGTACTATGGCTACACCTTC. It is translated as CASSQNADGYYGYTF.

The genes are TRBV28 and TRBJ1-6; the D gene is possibly TRBD1 (6 bases). This CDR3 region has 16 residues. V was trimmed by 2 bases and J by 7 bases, leaving 15 bases between them. The germline CDR1 and CDR2 sequences are MDHEN and SYDVKM. The CDR3 DNA follows: TGTGCCAGCAGTTTAGGGGGCCTTAGTTGGAATTCACCCCTCCACTTT. Amino acid sequence: CASSLGGLSWNSPLHF.

J is TRBJ2-6 and V is TRBV29-1; D perhaps matches TRBD2 (6 bases). CDR1 and CDR2 (germline): SQVTM, ANQGSEA. V shed 8 bases and J shed 4 bases, with 15 bases lying between them. This CDR3 has 14 residues. DNA of the CDR3: TGCAGCTTACCCCGGGAGAGAGGGGCCAACGTCCTGACTTTC. Protein product: CSLPRERGANVLTF.